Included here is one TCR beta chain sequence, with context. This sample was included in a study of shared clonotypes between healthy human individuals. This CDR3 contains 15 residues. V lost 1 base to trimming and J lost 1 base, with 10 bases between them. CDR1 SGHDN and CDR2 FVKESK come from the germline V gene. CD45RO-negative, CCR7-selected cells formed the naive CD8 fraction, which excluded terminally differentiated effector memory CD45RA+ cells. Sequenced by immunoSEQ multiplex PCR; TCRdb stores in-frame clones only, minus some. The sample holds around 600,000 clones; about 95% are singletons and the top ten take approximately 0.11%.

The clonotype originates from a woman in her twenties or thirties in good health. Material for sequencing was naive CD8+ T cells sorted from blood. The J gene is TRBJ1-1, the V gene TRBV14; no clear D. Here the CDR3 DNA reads TGTGCCAGCAGCCAAGGATCGGCGAGGAACACTGAAGCTTTCTTT. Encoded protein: CASSQGSARNTEAFF.